This T cell receptor beta chain was recorded in a study of T cell repertoires in cytomegalovirus infection (dated by TCRdb to about 2019). As for the study more broadly: The HLA type of each donor mattered for the analysis, because public TCR beta signatures pointed to carriage of CMV infection along with the matching HLA type.

Reading from cysteine to phenylalanine, the CDR3 counts 12 amino acids. Just CDR3 DNA is preserved here, 36 bases in frame from base 1. V sheds 2 bases and J sheds 11 bases, leaving 12 bases between their ends. Sequencing instrument: Illumina HiSeq 1500. TCRdb's own reprocessing of the public reads used fastp at Q25 and MiXCR and kept productive beta chains. Identical CDR3 protein sequences are pooled into one entry, listed with their most common genes and DNA. The sample profile shows roughly 130,000 distinct CDR3 sequences; roughly 9% of them were found once. 10% of the sample rests with the top ten. This clonotype was seen ten or more times. It lacks a known antigen. Base qualities are missing; no much larger clone stands one base away. What the research found in general, with its limitations: The ex vivo response was dominated by HLA-C-restricted CMV-specific TCR beta clonotypes, which also provided the single most frequent clonotype in two of eight donors. In both this cohort and an independent cohort of some 370 donors, the cumulative frequency of public TCR beta family members distinguished carriers of CMV infection plus the relevant HLA type.

The chain was built from TRBV12-3 or TRBV12-4 and TRBJ1-1; TRBD1 is perhaps the D gene, given 5 matching bases. The TCR was taken from a human donor in good health (CMV status not recorded). Some clones in this sample may be carry-over from other donors' samples. The specimen sequenced was PBMCs. In nucleotides, the sequence is TGTGCCAGCAGTTTAAAGGGAGGGGATGCTTTCTTT. This encodes CASSLKGGDAFF.